Each of the 25 T cell receptor beta chains below was sequenced from the same sample in a study of blood T cells in healthy people across ages. For the second PCR, which ran for about 6 to 11 cycles, a sample-barcoded 5' primer and a J-beta primer mix were used. Via MiXCR, TCRdb re-called the 5' RACE reads, giving one row per CDR3 protein. The sample records about 900,000 distinct CDR3 sequences, about 48% being singletons. Sequenced input: blood. These receptors were collected from a man between 25 and 39 years old in good health.

The rearrangement links TRBV7-2 to TRBJ2-7, with D possibly being TRBD1 (5 bases). CDR1 and CDR2 from the germline V gene are SGHTA and FQGNSA. The CDR3 loop spans 16 amino acids. Trimming cost V 5 bases and J 0 bases, with 17 bases left between them. CDR3 loop: CASSPIDSTTSYEQYF. CDR3 sequence (DNA): TGTGCCAGCAGCCCGATTGACAGTACCACCTCCTACGAGCAGTACTTC.

This clonotype has a handful of counts. The chain carries TRBV18 and TRBJ1-1; a possible D gene is TRBD1 (6 bases). The CDR3 is 13 amino acids. Germline loops: CDR1 KGHSH, CDR2 LQKENI. Trimming took 5 bases from V and 3 from J, leaving 10 bases between them. CDR3: CASSNREDTEAFF. Here the CDR3 DNA reads TGTGCCAGCTCAAACAGGGAGGACACTGAAGCTTTCTTT.

This clonotype has more than one count but fewer than ten. This rearrangement joins TRBV12-3 or TRBV12-4 to TRBJ1-2, with TRBD1 as a possible D gene (5 bases). With 6 bases removed from V and 4 bases from J, the gap between germline ends came to 12 bases. The CDR3 is 13 amino acids. The CDR3 sequence: CASSGGGGYGYTF. The CDR3 nucleotides are TGTGCCAGCAGCGGGGGTGGGGGCTATGGCTACACCTTC.

The V and J genes are TRBV12-3 or TRBV12-4 and TRBJ2-6; D might be TRBD1 (6 bases). CDR3 length equals 17 residues. Deletions cut 2 bases from V and 0 bases from J, with 11 bases between. Here the CDR3 reads CASSLPGVGSGANVLTF. In nucleotides, the CDR3 is TGTGCCAGCAGTTTACCAGGGGTGGGCTCTGGGGCCAACGTCCTGACTTTC.

The V and J genes are TRBV20-1 and TRBJ1-6, with 7 bases identical to TRBD1. Germline V lookup: CDR1 DFQATT, CDR2 SNEGSKA (reference sequence). After removal of 3 bases from V and 0 bases from J, the junction contained 5 bases not matched to a gene. The CDR3 length is 16 residues. DNA of the CDR3: TGCAGTGCTAGGTCACAGGGGAGCTCCTATAATTCACCCCTCCACTTT. It encodes CSARSQGSSYNSPLHF.

V usage is TRBV5-1 and J usage is TRBJ2-1; 10 positions agree with TRBD1. Germline trimming cut 0 bases from V and 4 bases from J; bases unmatched to any gene: 4. The CDR3 loop spans 16 amino acids. In germline, CDR1 is SGHRS, CDR2 YFSETQ. This CDR3 reads CASSLATGGMYNEQFF. The CDR3 DNA reads as TGCGCCAGCAGCTTGGCGACAGGGGGCATGTACAATGAGCAGTTCTTC. The full variable domain, with the rest looked up from reference TRBV5-1 and TRBJ2-1, is KAGVTQTPRYLIKTRGQQVTLSCSPISGHRSVSWYQQTPGQGLQFLFEYFSETQRNKGNFPGRFSGRQFSNSRSEMNVSTLELGDSALYLCASSLATGGMYNEQFFGPGTRLTVL.

This clonotype came up a few times. V and J are TRBV27 and TRBJ1-2, with D tentatively TRBD1 (6 bases). V was shortened by 4 bases and J by 2 bases, with 14 bases between the two germline ends. Per germline, CDR1 MNHEY and CDR2 SMNVEV (reference sequence). The CDR3 extends over 15 amino acids. The chain's CDR3 is CASSSSRTANYGYTF. The CDR3 region has the DNA TGTGCCAGCAGTTCCTCTCGGACAGCAAACTATGGCTACACCTTC.

This clonotype was counted a few times. The CDR3 reads CASSLGLAGDTSYNEQFF. In nucleotides, the CDR3 is TGCGCCAGCAGCTTGGGCCTAGCGGGGGATACGTCCTACAATGAGCAGTTCTTC. The rearrangement links TRBV5-1 to TRBJ2-1, with TRBD2 matching 10 bases. From germline, CDR1 is SGHRS and CDR2 YFSETQ. The CDR3 runs 18 residues. Germline trimming cut 0 bases from V and 1 base from J; bases unmatched to any gene: 7.

This clonotype was picked up many times. V gene TRBV4-2 combines with J gene TRBJ2-3, with 14 bases identical to TRBD2. The length of the CDR3 is 16 residues. V shed 1 base and J 4 bases; nucleotides not matched to a gene: 1. Per the germline V gene, CDR1 is LGHNA and CDR2 is YNFKEQ. The CDR3 loop reads CASSQGLAGGPDTQYF. Written as DNA, the CDR3 is TGTGCCAGCAGCCAAGGACTAGCGGGGGGGCCAGATACGCAGTATTTT.

This clonotype was seen ten or more times. The V and J genes are TRBV4-2 and TRBJ2-7; D possibly corresponds to TRBD1 (6 bases). The CDR3 extends over 15 amino acids. V lost 1 base to trimming and J lost 0 bases, with 10 bases between them. CDR1 is LGHNA, CDR2 YNFKEQ, per germline. CDR3 loop: CASSQAGTYSYEQYF. In DNA, the CDR3 is TGTGCCAGCAGCCAAGCGGGGACATACTCCTACGAGCAGTACTTC.

The chain's CDR3 is CSALRTGLNTEAFF. The CDR3 region has the DNA TGCAGTGCTCTCAGGACAGGGTTGAACACTGAAGCTTTCTTT. The chain combines TRBV20-1 with TRBJ1-1, with 8 bases aligning to TRBD1. Germline V gives CDR1 DFQATT, CDR2 SNEGSKA (reference sequence). This CDR3 has 14 amino acids. J was trimmed by 0 bases and V by 5 bases; bases with no gene match: 5.

The V and J genes are TRBV5-1 and TRBJ1-1; D possibly corresponds to TRBD1 (6 bases). Germline loops: CDR1 SGHRS, CDR2 YFSETQ. V lost 3 bases and J lost 1, with 13 bases in between. This CDR3 contains 15 residues. This CDR3 reads CASSSAGTPNTEAFF. CDR3 in DNA: TGCGCCAGCAGCTCAGCCGGGACACCGAACACTGAAGCTTTCTTT.

The J gene is TRBJ2-1, the V gene TRBV24-1; D is unresolved. The CDR3 runs to 14 residues. Germline V gene sequence: CDR1 KGHDR, CDR2 SFDVKD. Trimming shortened V by 4 bases and J by 8 bases, and 14 bases separated the two germline ends. The CDR3 protein is CATSDRVHRDEQFF. The CDR3 DNA sequence: TGTGCCACCAGTGACCGGGTACATAGGGATGAGCAGTTCTTC.

This chain connects TRBV20-1 to TRBJ2-7; D perhaps matches TRBD1 (5 bases). Trimming took off 8 bases at V and 2 bases at J, with 13 bases between the two ends. Per the germline V gene, CDR1 is DFQATT and CDR2 is SNEGSKA (reference sequence). The CDR3 length is 12 residues. The CDR3 bases are TGCAGTACAGACAGCAGGGCCTACGAGCAGTACTTC. Protein: CSTDSRAYEQYF.

The table lists this clonotype with a few counts. This chain links TRBV5-5 with TRBJ1-2, with D possibly matching TRBD1 (5 bases). V lost 0 bases, J lost 2 bases, and 14 bases lay in between. The CDR3 sequence is 16 residues long. Germline V gives CDR1 SGHKS, CDR2 YYEKEE (reference sequence). CDR3 region: CASSLDAGTSNYGYTF. CDR3 bases: TGTGCCAGCAGCTTGGATGCCGGGACCTCCAACTATGGCTACACCTTC.

This clonotype was found once. The rearrangement links TRBV11-2 to TRBJ1-2; the D gene is possibly TRBD1 (6 bases). The V end was cut by 4 bases, the J end by 2 bases, with 14 bases between. CDR1 and CDR2 (germline): SGHAT, FQNNGV. The CDR3 sequence is 15 residues long. The CDR3 spells CASSSADRQNYGYTF. CDR3 sequence (DNA): TGTGCCAGCAGCTCGGCAGACAGGCAGAACTATGGCTACACCTTC.

The chain links TRBV6-5 to TRBJ2-3; D remains unclear. CDR3 size: 12 residues. From germline, CDR1 is MNHEY and CDR2 SVGAGI. The V and J ends lost 8 bases and 4 bases respectively, with 10 bases between them. CDR3 protein: CASRDVSDTQYF. CDR3 nucleotide sequence: TGTGCCAGCCGTGATGTTTCAGATACGCAGTATTTT.

The rearrangement joins TRBV7-9 to TRBJ2-1; 11 positions agree with TRBD2. The V gene's germline CDR1 is SEHNR and CDR2 FQNEAQ (reference sequence). The CDR3 spans 15 residues. Unmatched junction bases numbered 4, after V lost 6 bases and J lost 3 bases. The CDR3 loop reads CASRLLAGVYNEQFF. Here the CDR3 DNA reads TGTGCCAGCAGGCTACTAGCGGGGGTCTACAATGAGCAGTTCTTC.

This chain connects TRBV12-3 or TRBV12-4 to TRBJ2-6; weak D call: TRBD1 (6 bases). The CDR3 contains 17 residues. Trimming stripped 4 bases from V and 1 base from J, with 14 bases between. The CDR3 sequence: CASSSGVPSSGANVLTF. The CDR3 DNA is TGTGCCAGCAGTTCAGGGGTCCCCTCTTCTGGGGCCAACGTCCTGACTTTC.

V and J are TRBV9 and TRBJ2-1; D gene ambiguous. There are 20 residues in the CDR3. Trimming pared 0 bases from V and 5 bases from J, leaving 27 bases between. CDR1 is SGDLS and CDR2 is YYNGEE in the germline V gene. CDR3: CASSVESSKKGWYSNNEQFF. CDR3 nucleotide sequence: TGTGCCAGCAGCGTAGAATCCAGCAAAAAAGGTTGGTATTCTAACAATGAGCAGTTCTTC.

The chain combines TRBV28 with TRBJ2-5; 10 bases agree with TRBD1. The end of the DNA aligns better with TRBJ2-7, so the J call may be wrong. This CDR3 has 14 residues. Germline V CDR1 and CDR2: MDHEN, SYDVKM. CDR3 DNA: TGTGCCAGCAGTCGGACAGGGGGATACTACGAGCAGTACTTC. Amino acid sequence: CASSRTGGYYEQYF.

V gene TRBV10-3 combines with J gene TRBJ2-1, with 10 positions matching TRBD2. V lost 3 bases, J lost 8 bases, and 10 bases stayed unmatched. The CDR3 covers 16 residues. Germline-derived CDR1 and CDR2 are ENHRY and SYGVKD. The CDR3 spells CAISDQAGGRVHEQFF. As DNA, the CDR3 is TGTGCCATCAGTGACCAAGCGGGGGGGCGCGTCCATGAGCAGTTCTTC.

This clonotype showed up many times. The V call is TRBV11-2, the J call TRBJ2-1; 12 nucleotides line up with TRBD2. Germline loops: CDR1 SGHAT, CDR2 FQNNGV. V gave up 6 bases and J gave up 4 bases; unmatched junction bases: 16. The CDR3 covers 19 residues. This CDR3 is CASRSPGLAGRLRYNEQFF. Written as DNA, the CDR3 is TGTGCCAGCAGGTCACCCGGACTAGCGGGGCGTCTAAGATACAATGAGCAGTTCTTC.

This clonotype was recorded only once. The CDR3 loop is CAINRWDGSYNEQYF. In DNA form, the CDR3 reads TGTGCCATCAACCGATGGGACGGATCCTACAATGAGCAGTACTTC. The genes are TRBV10-3 and TRBJ2-1; tentatively, D is TRBD1 or TRBD2 (5 bases each). The J call could be wrong; TRBJ2-7 is a better fit for the DNA end. This CDR3 comprises 15 residues. Germline V gene data show CDR1 as ENHRY and CDR2 as SYGVKD.

The chain joins TRBV7-2 to TRBJ2-5; D remains unclear. V was pared by 5 bases and J by 2 bases, with 12 bases between. Germline-derived CDR1 and CDR2 are SGHTA and FQGNSA. The CDR3 consists of 14 residues. The CDR3, as DNA: TGTGCCAGCAGCACCCCACTAAGGCAAGAGACCCAGTACTTC. This translates into CASSTPLRQETQYF.